A single sample gave rise to the 8 T cell receptor beta chains below, sequenced in a study of blood T cells in healthy people across ages. A second PCR of about 7 to 11 cycles used a sample-barcoded 5' primer and a J-beta primer mix. In TCRdb, the 5' RACE reads were re-called with MiXCR into one record per CDR3 protein. Of around 1,500,000 distinct CDR3 sequences detected, roughly 28% appear once; the ten largest clones hold less than 9.5%. Sequencing used blood. All receptors come from a woman aged 25 to 39 in good health.

This clonotype was counted a few times. The J gene is TRBJ1-6, the V gene TRBV28; D possibly corresponds to TRBD1 (5 bases). The CDR3 length is 13 residues. V lost 3 bases and J lost 9, with 9 bases in between. Germline values: CDR1 MDHEN, CDR2 SYDVKM. The CDR3 spells CASSFDSLSPLHF. The CDR3 DNA sequence: TGTGCCAGCAGTTTTGACAGTCTTTCACCCCTCCACTTT. Full variable domain (outside the CDR3, taken from reference TRBV28 and TRBJ1-6): DVKVTQSSRYLVKRTGEKVFLECVQDMDHENMFWYRQDPGLGLRLIYFSYDVKMKEKGDIPEGYSVSREKKERFSLILESASTNQTSMYLCASSFDSLSPLHFGNGTRLTVT.

This clonotype was picked up a small number of times. DNA of the CDR3: TGTGCCAGCAGCAAAGGTGGGGACAGGGTCTACGAGCAGTACTTC. Protein product: CASSKGGDRVYEQYF. V usage is TRBV21-1 and J usage is TRBJ2-7; the table's D call, TRBD1, was not checked against the DNA. TRBV21-1 is a known pseudogene. This CDR3 spans 15 amino acids.

To note about this clonotype: One base away lies a much larger clone, so this may be a sequencing read error. The chain carries TRBV6-1 and TRBJ2-1, with 9 bases aligning to TRBD1. CDR3 length equals 18 residues. Germline V gene lookup returns CDR1 MNHNS and CDR2 SASEGT. V dropped 2 bases and J dropped 4; count of bases not matched to a gene: 12. The CDR3 bases are TGTGCCAGCAGTGAACGTGGGACAGGGTGGAGCGAGTACAATGAGCAGTTCTTC. Translated: CASSERGTGWSEYNEQFF.

The gene calls are TRBV20-1 and TRBJ1-2; 10 bases map to TRBD1. V shed 3 bases, J shed 2 bases, and the junction held 6 bases outside the gene matches. This CDR3 comprises 15 residues. In germline, CDR1 is DFQATT, CDR2 SNEGSKA (reference sequence). The CDR3 spells CSARASGQGNYGYTF. The CDR3 DNA reads as TGCAGTGCTAGGGCCTCGGGACAGGGGAACTATGGCTACACCTTC.

There are a few counts of this clonotype. The chain carries TRBV5-5 and TRBJ2-7; D is possibly TRBD1 (5 bases). Per the germline V gene, CDR1 is SGHKS and CDR2 is YYEKEE (reference sequence). V lost 0 bases and J 0 bases, leaving 13 bases between the germline ends. The CDR3 runs 16 residues. The CDR3 loop reads CASSLDGQTSSYEQYF. CDR3 nucleotides: TGTGCCAGCAGCTTGGATGGACAAACGAGCTCCTACGAGCAGTACTTC.

This clonotype was counted between two and nine times. This chain links TRBV5-1 with TRBJ2-7; the D gene is possibly TRBD1 (6 bases). The V gene lost 1 base and the J gene lost 2 bases, with 13 bases spanning the gap. CDR3 size: 15 residues. Germline V gene sequence: CDR1 SGHRS, CDR2 YFSETQ. The CDR3 spells CASSLSAGDAYEQYF. The CDR3 DNA is TGCGCCAGCAGCTTGTCCGCAGGGGACGCCTACGAGCAGTACTTC.

This clonotype was seen a handful of times. V and J are TRBV7-9 and TRBJ2-1, with 13 bases matching TRBD2. V lost 5 bases to trimming and J lost 8 bases; unmatched junction nucleotides: 9. This CDR3 region has 16 residues. Per the germline V gene, CDR1 is SEHNR and CDR2 is FQNEAQ (reference sequence). CDR3 sequence: CASSPWTSGSAHEQFF. The CDR3 nucleotides read TGTGCCAGCAGCCCCTGGACTAGCGGGAGTGCCCATGAGCAGTTCTTC.

The CDR3 coding sequence is TGTGCCAGCAGTTTCAGGTTCTGGGGGCACAATGAGCAGTACTTC. Its protein is CASSFRFWGHNEQYF. This chain uses TRBV28 with TRBJ2-4, with D maybe TRBD1 (6 bases). Trimming stripped 3 bases from V and 13 bases from J, with 22 bases between. CDR3 length: 15 amino acids. Per the germline V gene, CDR1 is MDHEN and CDR2 is SYDVKM.